These 32 T cell receptor beta chains came from one sample sequenced in a study of blood T cell repertoires in COVID-19. Only in-frame clones appear in the TCRdb table, and some are missing; sequencing was by immunoSEQ multiplex PCR. The data contain around 94,000 clones, about 80% of them seen just once; the ten biggest clones take up 6.3%. Sequencing used peripheral blood. Receptor source: a man in his sixties with acute or convalescent COVID-19.

The chain has TRBV18 and TRBJ1-2, with D possibly being TRBD1 (5 bases). Trimming stripped 6 bases from V and 3 bases from J, with 11 bases between. This CDR3 comprises 13 residues. Germline V gene data show CDR1 as KGHSH and CDR2 as LQKENI. CDR3 in DNA: TGTGCCAGCTCGATCGCCAGGGACTATGGCTACACCTTC. Amino acids: CASSIARDYGYTF.

The V and J genes are TRBV5-8 and TRBJ2-7; no reliable D call. V lost 1 base to trimming and J lost 3 bases, with 8 bases between them. This CDR3 spans 13 amino acids. Germline CDR1 and CDR2: SGHTS and YDEGEE. CDR3 residues: CASSLTADYEQYF. The CDR3 nucleotides read TGTGCCAGCAGCTTGACGGCGGACTACGAGCAGTACTTC.

The V call is TRBV24-1, the J call TRBJ2-2, with TRBD1 matching over 11 bases. CDR3 size: 17 residues. Germline lookup yields CDR1 KGHDR and CDR2 SFDVKD. Losses at the gene ends were 0 bases for V and 2 bases for J; bases not matched to a gene: 1. The CDR3 protein is CATSDLGTGGNTGELFF. The CDR3 DNA follows: TGTGCCACCAGTGATTTGGGGACAGGGGGTAACACCGGGGAGCTGTTTTTT.

The chain combines TRBV7-9 with TRBJ2-7; TRBD1 matches 9 bases. The junction had 12 bases not matched to a gene; V was cut back by 5 bases and J by 7 bases. Germline loops: CDR1 SEHNR, CDR2 FQNEAQ (reference sequence). The CDR3 spans 15 residues. CDR3 sequence (DNA): TGTGCCAGCAGCGTCGGACAGGGGAACTCGCGGGAGCAGTACTTC. Its translation is CASSVGQGNSREQYF.

The chain is built from TRBV7-3 and TRBJ2-1, with 11 bases aligning to TRBD1. V dropped 4 bases and J dropped 5; count of bases not matched to a gene: 10. The CDR3 is made up of 17 amino acids. CDR1 and CDR2 (germline): SGHTA, FQGTGA. CDR3 DNA: TGTGCCAGCAGCTCCCATCTCGCGGGACAGGGGGACAATGAGCAGTTCTTC. Translating gives CASSSHLAGQGDNEQFF.

This clone was counted between two and nine times. This chain joins TRBV15 and TRBJ2-7, with 7 bases lining up with TRBD1. This CDR3 contains 14 residues. The trim removed 3 bases at V and 0 bases at J, leaving 2 bases unmatched. Germline values: CDR1 LNHNV, CDR2 YYDKDF (reference sequence). CDR3 in amino acids: CATSSGQDSYEQYF. As DNA, the CDR3 is TGTGCCACCAGCAGCGGACAGGACTCCTACGAGCAGTACTTC.

In DNA, the CDR3 is TGTGCCAGCAGTTTGAGAAAGGGGAATGGCTACACCTTC. Translating it yields CASSLRKGNGYTF. The rearrangement links TRBV12-3 or TRBV12-4 to TRBJ1-2; possibly TRBD1 for D (5 bases). The CDR3 is 13 amino acids. Trimming left V 3 bases short and J 6 bases short, with 11 bases between.

This clone showed up just once. V is TRBV5-4 and J is TRBJ1-1; D ambiguous. The CDR3 runs to 14 residues. Germline lookup yields CDR1 SGHNT and CDR2 YYREEE (reference sequence). The ends were cut back, 1 base at V and 6 bases at J, with 13 bases in the middle. The CDR3 nucleotides are TGTGCCAGCAGCTTGACGGGTTATAGCTCTGAAGCTTTCTTT. Translating gives CASSLTGYSSEAFF.

V usage is TRBV12-5 and J usage is TRBJ2-3, with TRBD1 as a possible D gene (6 bases). The CDR3 spans 14 residues. Between the trimmed V and J ends, which lost 5 bases and 2 bases, there was a span of 11 bases. From germline, CDR1 is LGHNT and CDR2 FRNRAP. The CDR3 DNA sequence: TGTGCTAGTGGTGGGGACACCTTCACAGATACGCAGTATTTT. It encodes CASGGDTFTDTQYF.

The V gene is TRBV5-1, the J gene TRBJ1-1; no clear D. The CDR3 has 13 residues. Germline loops: CDR1 SGHRS, CDR2 YFSETQ. Trimming pared 2 bases from V and 3 bases from J, leaving 8 bases between. For the CDR3, the DNA is TGCGCCAGCAGCTTACGGTCCCACACTGAAGCTTTCTTT. It specifies CASSLRSHTEAFF.

V is TRBV5-1 and J is TRBJ2-5; TRBD1 matches at 7 bases. V lost 0 bases to trimming and J lost 0 bases; unmatched junction nucleotides: 2. Germline lookup yields CDR1 SGHRS and CDR2 YFSETQ. The CDR3 extends over 15 amino acids. In DNA, the CDR3 is TGCGCCAGCAGCTTGGAGGGGGCCCACCAAGAGACCCAGTACTTC. Its protein is CASSLEGAHQETQYF.

Here the CDR3 reads CASSYLSGGDGELFF. CDR3 nucleotide sequence: TGTGCCAGCAGTTACTTGAGCGGGGGTGACGGGGAGCTGTTTTTT. This sequence joins TRBV6-2 or TRBV6-3 and TRBJ2-2; TRBD2 agrees at 8 bases. The CDR3 is 15 amino acids. With 1 base clipped from V and 7 bases from J, the junction kept 5 bases outside the gene matches. Germline V gene lookup returns CDR1 MNHEY and CDR2 SVGEGT.

The chain uses TRBV5-4 and TRBJ2-1; 12 bases agree with TRBD2. Trimming cost V 4 bases and J 5 bases; bases outside gene matches: 1. The germline V gene encodes CDR1 SGHNT and CDR2 YYREEE (reference sequence). The CDR3 extends over 14 amino acids. CDR3 sequence: CASSRLAGDNEQFF. In DNA form, the CDR3 reads TGTGCCAGCAGCAGACTAGCGGGGGACAATGAGCAGTTCTTC.

This chain uses TRBV10-3 with TRBJ2-3; 7 bases are a match to TRBD1. Germline CDR1 and CDR2: ENHRY and SYGVKD. Trimming removed 10 bases from V and 1 base from J; junction bases left unmatched: 8. This CDR3 has 14 amino acids. CDR3 bases: TGTGCCACCTATACAGGGGTGGGCACAGATACGCAGTATTTT. Its translation is CATYTGVGTDTQYF.

This clone was detected ten times or more. The genes are TRBV11-1 and TRBJ2-2; no reliable D call. V was pared by 5 bases and J by 2 bases, with 3 bases between. The CDR3 consists of 12 residues. Germline values: CDR1 SGHAT, CDR2 FQDESV (reference sequence). The CDR3 region is CASSRNTGELFF. CDR3 nucleotides: TGTGCCAGCAGCCGTAACACCGGGGAGCTGTTTTTT.

The rearrangement links TRBV10-3 to TRBJ1-5; 7 bases are shared with TRBD1. Per germline, CDR1 ENHRY and CDR2 SYGVKD. V lost 0 bases to trimming and J lost 1 base; unmatched junction nucleotides: 6. CDR3 length: 17 amino acids. DNA for the CDR3: TGTGCCATCAGTGAGTCGGGGCAGGGGGAGAGCAATCAGCCCCAGCATTTT. It encodes CAISESGQGESNQPQHF.

V is TRBV18 and J is TRBJ2-2, with D maybe TRBD2 (5 bases). CDR3 length: 19 residues. Germline CDR1 KGHSH, CDR2 LQKENI. V lost 1 base and J lost 1, with 19 bases in between. The CDR3 DNA reads TGTGCCAGCTCACCACTCGGGAAAGGACCTTCTGGGAACACCGGGGAGCTGTTTTTT. Amino acid sequence: CASSPLGKGPSGNTGELFF.

This clone has just one count. V gene TRBV2 combines with J gene TRBJ2-3; weak D call: TRBD1 (6 bases). The CDR3 spans 14 residues. The V end was cut by 5 bases, the J end by 0 bases, with 9 bases between. Germline assignment: CDR1 SNHLY and CDR2 FYNNEI. Written as DNA, the CDR3 is TGTGCCAGCAGTTGGGACACTAGCACAGATACGCAGTATTTT. This translates into CASSWDTSTDTQYF.

The chain joins TRBV6-5 to TRBJ2-5; a weak D match, TRBD2 (6 bases). Germline CDR1 MNHEY, CDR2 SVGAGI. There are 14 residues in the CDR3. Deletions cut 4 bases from V and 5 bases from J, with 14 bases between. This CDR3 reads CASSLRRGGETQYF. The CDR3 DNA sequence: TGTGCCAGCAGTTTAAGGAGGGGCGGGGAGACCCAGTACTTC.

The rearrangement uses TRBV24-1 and TRBJ1-4; D gene unclear. Trimming stripped 1 base from V and 10 bases from J, with 6 bases between. This CDR3 region has 12 residues. CDR1 is KGHDR, CDR2 SFDVKD, per germline. The CDR3 spells CATSDFGGKLFF. The DNA of the CDR3 is TGTGCCACCAGTGATTTTGGAGGAAAACTGTTTTTT.

The chain has TRBV12-3 or TRBV12-4 and TRBJ1-2, with TRBD1 matching over 7 bases. The CDR3 is 13 amino acids. After removal of 3 bases from V and 9 bases from J, the junction contained 7 bases not matched to a gene. CDR3 sequence: CASSFGDSDRYTF. In nucleotides, the CDR3 is TGTGCCAGCAGTTTCGGGGACAGCGATCGCTACACCTTC.

This sequence joins TRBV5-5 and TRBJ2-1; TRBD2 matches 8 bases. Germline V gives CDR1 SGHKS, CDR2 YYEKEE (reference sequence). Trimming removed 3 bases from V and 4 bases from J; junction bases left unmatched: 6. This CDR3 has 15 residues. The CDR3 nucleotides are TGTGCCAGCAGCTGGCGGTCTAGCGGGTACAATGAGCAGTTCTTC. Its protein is CASSWRSSGYNEQFF.

This CDR3 is CASSPDTYNYGYTF. In DNA form, the CDR3 reads TGTGCCAGCAGCCCGGACACTTATAACTATGGCTACACCTTC. The rearrangement uses TRBV11-1 and TRBJ1-2; possible D gene TRBD1, 5 bases. CDR1 is SGHAT, CDR2 FQDESV, per germline (reference sequence). CDR3 length: 14 residues. V was cut by 5 bases and J by 1 base, with 11 bases left in between.

The rearrangement links TRBV4-1 to TRBJ2-5, with 8 bases identical to TRBD2. This CDR3 spans 16 amino acids. Looked up from germline, CDR1 is MGHRA and CDR2 is YSYEKL. With 4 bases clipped from V and 9 bases from J, the junction kept 16 bases outside the gene matches. CDR3 sequence (DNA): TGCGCCAGCAGCCCCCTGGAGCGGGGGCCCATCTCGTCCCAGTACTTC. It specifies CASSPLERGPISSQYF.

The chain carries TRBV5-4 and TRBJ2-7, with D maybe TRBD1 (5 bases). Germline CDR1 reads SGHNT; CDR2 reads YYREEE (reference sequence). The length of the CDR3 is 14 residues. V lost 4 bases and J 5 bases, leaving 16 bases between the germline ends. As DNA, the CDR3 is TGTGCCAGCAGCGAACTTACAGGAGCCCACGAGCAGTACTTC. Translation gives CASSELTGAHEQYF.

The chain uses TRBV2 and TRBJ2-6; TRBD2 might be the D (6 bases). CDR3 length: 16 residues. Germline CDR1 is SNHLY and CDR2 is FYNNEI. Trimming cost V 6 bases and J 0 bases, with 12 bases left between them. In DNA form, the CDR3 reads TGTGCCAGCAGGGAGGGGCTAAGCTCTGGGGCCAACGTCCTGACTTTC. It is translated as CASREGLSSGANVLTF.

The chain carries TRBV6-6 and TRBJ2-1; D not resolved. The ends were cut back, 10 bases at V and 7 bases at J, with 8 bases in the middle. Germline lookup yields CDR1 MNHNY and CDR2 SVGAGI (reference sequence). The CDR3 runs 10 residues. This CDR3 reads CATSENEQFF. CDR3 DNA: TGTGCCACTAGTGAAAATGAGCAGTTCTTC.

This clone appeared once. This chain links TRBV24-1 with TRBJ2-5, with D possibly matching TRBD2 (6 bases). Germline V gives CDR1 KGHDR, CDR2 SFDVKD. The CDR3 loop spans 15 amino acids. Deletions cut 3 bases from V and 4 bases from J, with 14 bases between. CDR3 sequence (DNA): TGTGCCACCAGTGATATAGGGACTGACGGAGAGACCCAGTACTTC. Amino acids: CATSDIGTDGETQYF.

The chain recombines TRBV9 with TRBJ2-3; 11 bases map to TRBD2. There are 16 residues in the CDR3. After removal of 0 bases from V and 3 bases from J, the junction contained 3 bases not matched to a gene. From germline, CDR1 is SGDLS and CDR2 YYNGEE. This CDR3 is CASSVGSGGATDTQYF. Written as DNA, the CDR3 is TGTGCCAGCAGCGTAGGTAGCGGGGGGGCAACAGATACGCAGTATTTT.

This clone was seen just once. This chain links TRBV7-2 with TRBJ1-2; D is perhaps TRBD1 (5 bases). With 5 bases removed from V and 2 bases from J, the gap between germline ends came to 15 bases. Germline loops: CDR1 SGHTA, CDR2 FQGNSA. CDR3 size: 15 residues. CDR3 coding DNA: TGTGCCAGCAGCCCAGATGGGGCAGCGAACTATGGCTACACCTTC. It translates to CASSPDGAANYGYTF.

V gene TRBV5-4 combines with J gene TRBJ1-2; tentative D call: TRBD1 (6 bases). V shed 1 base and J shed 8 bases, with 15 bases lying between them. The CDR3 length is 14 residues. Germline V lookup: CDR1 SGHNT, CDR2 YYREEE (reference sequence). CDR3 in amino acids: CASSLFQGNRGYTF. The CDR3, as DNA: TGTGCCAGCAGCTTGTTTCAGGGGAACAGGGGCTACACCTTC.

The rearrangement links TRBV12-2 to TRBJ1-5; the table's TRBD1 call for D was not verified on the DNA. TRBV12-2 is recorded as a pseudogene. There are 19 residues in the CDR3. In DNA, the CDR3 is TGTGCAAGTCGCTTAATTAGGGACAGGGGACCTTATAGCAATCAGCCCCAGCATTTT. This encodes CASRLIRDRGPYSNQPQHF.